The clone carrying this T cell receptor (beta chain) was counted between two and nine times. Its specificity is not known. Trimming removed 0 bases from V and 6 bases from J, with 9 bases in between. The CDR3 extends over 14 amino acids. Germline assignment: CDR1 MNHNS and CDR2 SASEGT. This record comes from a study of beta chain features in type 1 diabetes. Points from the study as a whole: Resolution of whether HLA type affects TCRB rearrangement was not achieved here. Highly expressing activated T cells could be over-counted with a cDNA template. Comparison showed that naive, central memory and Treg TCRB repertoires appeared more similar among patients than among healthy donors.

Expressed TCRB transcripts were sequenced, since all the RNA that had been isolated was reverse transcribed. Assay: immunoSEQ multiplex PCR; the TCRdb copy retains only in-frame clones and omits some. This table holds fewer than 250,000 clones, 9.6% found once. The authors took one heparinised blood draw, averaging approximately 120 mL, from each donor. Sequences were obtained from naive CD4+ T cells from blood. The chain has TRBV6-1 and TRBJ1-5, with D unclear. The sequence was collected from a woman between 18 and 30 years old in good health. In DNA form, the CDR3 reads TGTGCCAGCAGTGAAGCAAGTTGGAGTCAGCCCCAGCATTTT. Translation gives CASSEASWSQPQHF.